The next 21 T cell receptor beta chains were all read from a single sample in a study of shared clonotypes between healthy human individuals. Assay: immunoSEQ multiplex PCR; the TCRdb copy retains only in-frame clones and omits some. The data contain 300,000 to 400,000 clones, 73% of them seen just once; the ten biggest clones take up more than 9%. Sequencing input: memory CD4+ T cells sorted from blood. Indicated subset: CD45RA-negative fraction. The receptors derive from a man aged 30-40 years in good health.

The chain uses TRBV7-2 and TRBJ2-5, with 9 bases identical to TRBD1. The CDR3 is 15 amino acids. The trim removed 5 bases at V and 2 bases at J, leaving 6 bases unmatched. Germline assignment: CDR1 SGHTA and CDR2 FQGNSA. The CDR3 DNA reads TGTGCCAGCAGCCTTCACAGGGGGCGGCAAGAGACCCAGTACTTC. Its translation: CASSLHRGRQETQYF.

This clone appeared a single time. The rearrangement joins TRBV2 to TRBJ1-2; TRBD1 is a possible D gene (5 bases). V was shortened by 3 bases and J by 3 bases, with 8 bases between the two germline ends. CDR1 is SNHLY, CDR2 FYNNEI, per germline. This CDR3 comprises 13 residues. The CDR3 nucleotides are TGTGCCAGCAGTGAGCAGGGCTACTATGGCTACACCTTC. It encodes CASSEQGYYGYTF.

This clone showed up just once. The chain has TRBV11-2 and TRBJ2-2; D is ambiguous. There are 16 residues in the CDR3. V was clipped by 6 bases and J by 4 bases, with 18 bases between them. Per germline, CDR1 SGHAT and CDR2 FQNNGV. The CDR3 region is CASSYGPSTSTGELFF. The CDR3 nucleotides read TGTGCCAGCAGTTACGGGCCCTCGACGAGCACCGGGGAGCTGTTTTTT.

The V call is TRBV28, the J call TRBJ2-7, with D hard to call. V lost 8 bases, J lost 7 bases, and 12 bases lay in between. The CDR3 contains 11 residues. Per germline, CDR1 MDHEN and CDR2 SYDVKM. CDR3 sequence (DNA): TGTGCCAGCGGCATCTCTCCTGAGCAGTACTTC. Amino acid sequence: CASGISPEQYF.

This clone has just a few counts. The chain couples TRBV5-3 to TRBJ2-5; D possibly corresponds to TRBD1 (5 bases). TRBV5-3 is an ORF; its function is uncertain. V dropped 2 bases and J dropped 2 bases, with 10 bases sitting between them. This CDR3 spans 14 amino acids. As DNA, the CDR3 is TGTGCCAGAAGCTTTGCGGACAAGCAAGAGACCCAGTACTTC. It encodes CARSFADKQETQYF.

V usage is TRBV2 and J usage is TRBJ1-2; possible D gene TRBD1, 5 bases. This CDR3 has 13 residues. Germline loops: CDR1 SNHLY, CDR2 FYNNEI. Trimming removed 3 bases from V and 4 bases from J, with 9 bases in between. DNA for the CDR3: TGTGCCAGCAGTGATTGGAGGGGCTATGGCTACACCTTC. Amino acids: CASSDWRGYGYTF.

V usage is TRBV7-6 and J usage is TRBJ1-4; 11 nucleotides line up with TRBD1. Germline V gene sequence: CDR1 SGHVS, CDR2 FNYEAQ. This CDR3 is built from 17 residues. The ends lost 1 base at V and 6 bases at J; junction bases unmatched: 7. The CDR3, as DNA: TGTGCCAGCAGCTTAGGGACAGGGGGCTCCTGGGATGAAAAACTGTTTTTT. It yields the protein CASSLGTGGSWDEKLFF.

This clone was seen a few times. This chain uses TRBV6-5 with TRBJ2-5; 9 bases fit TRBD2. After removal of 2 bases from V and 5 bases from J, the junction contained 3 bases not matched to a gene. There are 14 residues in the CDR3. Looked up from germline, CDR1 is MNHEY and CDR2 is SVGAGI. CDR3 residues: CASSYLAGMETQYF. The CDR3 DNA reads as TGTGCCAGCAGTTACCTAGCGGGAATGGAGACCCAGTACTTC.

The genes are TRBV29-1 and TRBJ1-2, with 9 positions matching TRBD1. Germline V gene data show CDR1 as SQVTM and CDR2 as ANQGSEA. The CDR3 is 11 residues long. V gave up 7 bases and J gave up 8 bases; unmatched junction bases: 5. The CDR3 DNA sequence: TGCAGCGCCGGACAGGGGTCGGGCTACACCTTC. This gives the protein CSAGQGSGYTF.

The rearrangement joins TRBV6-4 to TRBJ2-7, with TRBD2 matching 12 bases. V shed 3 bases, J shed 4 bases, and the junction held 1 base outside the gene matches. The CDR3 runs to 14 residues. Per germline, CDR1 MRHNA and CDR2 SNTAGT. CDR3 protein: CASSETSGSYEQYF. For the CDR3, the DNA is TGTGCCAGCAGTGAGACTAGCGGGAGTTACGAGCAGTACTTC.

This clone was counted only a few times. This sequence joins TRBV6-5 and TRBJ1-1, with D unresolved. Germline loops: CDR1 MNHEY, CDR2 SVGAGI. Trimming removed 3 bases from V and 7 bases from J, with 9 bases in between. The CDR3 has 12 residues. The CDR3 is CASSYRTGEAFF. CDR3 coding DNA: TGTGCCAGCAGTTATAGAACGGGTGAAGCTTTCTTT.

CDR3 region: CASSEGRGNEKLFF. CDR3 DNA sequence: TGTGCCAGCAGTGAGGGCAGGGGGAATGAAAAACTGTTTTTT. V gene TRBV2 combines with J gene TRBJ1-4; 7 positions agree with TRBD1. Germline trimming cut 3 bases from V and 5 bases from J; bases unmatched to any gene: 3. Germline loops: CDR1 SNHLY, CDR2 FYNNEI. The CDR3 runs 14 residues.

The chain joins TRBV2 to TRBJ1-5, with unresolved D. The CDR3 spans 13 residues. The V gene lost 4 bases and the J gene lost 4 bases, with 8 bases spanning the gap. Germline V CDR1 and CDR2: SNHLY, FYNNEI. This CDR3 is CASSGGPNQPQHF. The CDR3 nucleotides are TGTGCCAGCAGTGGAGGACCTAATCAGCCCCAGCATTTT.

This clone occurred a few times. The chain couples TRBV2 to TRBJ1-5; a possible D gene is TRBD1 (5 bases). The V end was cut by 6 bases, the J end by 6 bases, with 18 bases between. The CDR3 has 15 residues. Germline CDR1 is SNHLY and CDR2 is FYNNEI. The chain's CDR3 is CASSATAGRVQPQHF. The CDR3 DNA is TGTGCCAGCAGCGCCACTGCAGGGAGGGTTCAGCCCCAGCATTTT.

The chain carries TRBV5-1 and TRBJ2-7; the match to TRBD1 covers 7 bases. The CDR3 totals 15 residues. J was trimmed by 0 bases and V by 3 bases; bases with no gene match: 6. CDR1 and CDR2 (germline): SGHRS, YFSETQ. The CDR3: CASSSGTAFSYEQYF. CDR3 bases: TGCGCCAGCAGCTCCGGGACAGCGTTCTCCTACGAGCAGTACTTC.

The rearrangement uses TRBV21-1 and TRBJ2-1. TRBV21-1 is termed a pseudogene. This CDR3 has 13 amino acids. CDR3 sequence reads: CASSAGTLNEQFF. CDR3 coding DNA: TGTGCCAGCAGCGCGGGGACACTTAATGAGCAGTTCTTC.

This chain links TRBV10-3 with TRBJ1-1; D may be TRBD1 (5 bases). Germline V gene lookup returns CDR1 ENHRY and CDR2 SYGVKD. The CDR3 totals 15 residues. V lost 3 bases and J 1 base, leaving 12 bases between the germline ends. CDR3: CAISESNDRNTEAFF. The CDR3 coding sequence is TGTGCCATCAGTGAAAGTAACGACAGGAACACTGAAGCTTTCTTT.

This clone has just a few counts. The chain links TRBV7-2 to TRBJ2-2; no reliable D call. The germline CDR1 and CDR2 sequences are SGHTA and FQGNSA. V shed 2 bases and J shed 5 bases, with 12 bases lying between them. The length of the CDR3 is 15 residues. The CDR3 reads CASSLSQLGTGELFF. As DNA, the CDR3 is TGTGCCAGCAGCTTATCGCAACTTGGGACCGGGGAGCTGTTTTTT.

The chain has TRBV29-1 and TRBJ1-2, with D hard to call. In germline, CDR1 is SQVTM, CDR2 ANQGSEA. Deletions cut 4 bases from V and 3 bases from J, with 15 bases between. CDR3 length: 14 amino acids. CDR3 sequence (DNA): TGCAGCGTTGGATTCCGGGAAACATACTATGGCTACACCTTC. Translating it yields CSVGFRETYYGYTF. Complete variable domain (other parts from reference TRBV29-1 and TRBJ1-2): SAVISQKPSRDICQRGTSLTIQCQVDSQVTMMFWYRQQPGQSLTLIATANQGSEATYESGFVIDKFPISRPNLTFSTLTVSNMSPEDSSIYLCSVGFRETYYGYTFGSGTRLTVV.

This clone was counted a few times. J is TRBJ2-7 and V is TRBV13; TRBD2 is a possible D gene (6 bases). V gave up 4 bases and J gave up 3 bases, with 19 bases separating them. This CDR3 is 16 amino acids long. Germline V gene sequence: CDR1 PRHDT, CDR2 FYEKMQ (reference sequence). The CDR3 region is CASSSFYGGGSYEQYF. DNA of the CDR3: TGTGCCAGCAGCTCATTCTATGGGGGAGGAAGCTACGAGCAGTACTTC.

The gene calls are TRBV25-1 and TRBJ1-5; 9 nucleotides align to TRBD1. The trim removed 6 bases at V and 5 bases at J, leaving 8 bases unmatched. The V gene's germline CDR1 is MGHDK and CDR2 SYGVNS. CDR3 length equals 15 residues. CDR3 DNA: TGTGCCAGCAGGGGCGGACAGGGGCCCCATCAGCCCCAGCATTTT. It yields the protein CASRGGQGPHQPQHF.